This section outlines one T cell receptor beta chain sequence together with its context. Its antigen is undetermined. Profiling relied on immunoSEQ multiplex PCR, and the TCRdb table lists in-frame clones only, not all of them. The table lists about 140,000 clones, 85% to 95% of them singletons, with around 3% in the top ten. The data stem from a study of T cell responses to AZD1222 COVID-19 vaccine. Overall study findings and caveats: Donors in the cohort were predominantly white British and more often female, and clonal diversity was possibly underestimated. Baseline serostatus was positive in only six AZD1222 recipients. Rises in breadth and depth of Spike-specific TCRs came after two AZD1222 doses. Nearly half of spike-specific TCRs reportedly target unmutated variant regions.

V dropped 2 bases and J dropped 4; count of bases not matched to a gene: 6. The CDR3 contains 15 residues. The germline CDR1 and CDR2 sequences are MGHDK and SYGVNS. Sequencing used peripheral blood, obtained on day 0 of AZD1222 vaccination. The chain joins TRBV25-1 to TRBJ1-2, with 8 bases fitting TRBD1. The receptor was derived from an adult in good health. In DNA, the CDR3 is TGTGCCAGCAGTGAAACAGGGACAGGCACCTATGGCTACACCTTC. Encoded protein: CASSETGTGTYGYTF.